The clone carrying this T cell receptor beta chain has a handful of counts. Its specificity is not known. This entry is derived from a study of T cell repertoires in cytomegalovirus infection. Germline assignment: CDR1 MGHRA and CDR2 YSYEKL. The CDR3 has 13 residues. V shed 0 bases and J shed 13 bases, with 14 bases lying between them. The study, taken as a whole, reports: Identification of carriers of CMV plus the relevant HLA was achieved through cumulative public TCR beta family frequency.

TCRdb reprocessed the reads via MiXCR and lists one record per CDR3 protein. Of fewer than 550,000 distinct CDR3 sequences in the sample, approximately 31% were seen once. The receptor's source is a human donor in good health (CMV status not recorded). Some clones in this sample may be carry-over from other donors' samples. The gene calls are TRBV4-1 and TRBJ2-3; TRBD1 is a possible D gene (5 bases). Sequences were obtained from PBMCs. CDR3: CASSQELRQGKYF. CDR3 nucleotides: TGCGCCAGCAGCCAAGAACTTCGGCAGGGCAAGTATTTT.